This record concerns one T cell receptor beta chain sequence. This sample was included in a study of T cell changes during pregnancy in multiple sclerosis. Some clones are missing from TCRdb's copy, which holds only in-frame ones; the method was immunoSEQ multiplex PCR. Found here are about 68,000 clones, 91% of them singletons; the top ten hold approximately 0.84%. Germline V gene data show CDR1 as GTSNPN and CDR2 as SVGIG (reference sequence). The J segment lost 0 bases and the V segment lost 3 bases, leaving 7 bases of the junction unmatched. The CDR3 length is 15 residues. This chain connects TRBV30 to TRBJ1-2; TRBD1 agrees at 7 bases. Sequenced material: peripheral blood, taken in the second trimester of pregnancy. The TCR comes from a female donor with multiple sclerosis, enrolled in a pregnancy study. The CDR3 reads CAWRFAGTANYGYTF. The CDR3 nucleotides read TGTGCCTGGAGATTCGCCGGGACAGCTAACTATGGCTACACCTTC.